The next 23 T cell receptor beta chains were all read from a single sample in a study of blood T cell repertoires in COVID-19. This table comes from immunoSEQ multiplex PCR, and its TCRdb copy is limited to in-frame clones, with some not included. In the table there are some 350,000 clones, more than 70% of which are singletons. Sample: peripheral blood. All receptors come from a man aged 25-45 years with active or convalescent COVID-19.

This clone has only one observation. The chain carries TRBV5-5 and TRBJ2-5, with unresolved D. This CDR3 is built from 14 residues. Germline CDR1 and CDR2: SGHKS and YYEKEE (reference sequence). Trimming took off 1 base at V and 2 bases at J, with 9 bases between the two ends. The CDR3 nucleotides read TGTGCCAGCAGCTTGATGCCTAGGCAAGAGACCCAGTACTTC. Its protein product is CASSLMPRQETQYF. Supplemented by reference TRBV5-5 and TRBJ2-5, the full variable domain reads DAGVTQSPTHLIKTRGQQVTLRCSPISGHKSVSWYQQVLGQGPQFIFQYYEKEERGRGNFPDRFSARQFPNYSSELNVNALLLGDSALYLCASSLMPRQETQYFGPGTRLLVL.

The V and J genes are TRBV11-1 and TRBJ1-2; TRBD1 agrees at 8 bases. CDR3 length equals 14 residues. With 5 bases clipped from V and 4 bases from J, the junction kept 6 bases outside the gene matches. Germline V gene sequence: CDR1 SGHAT, CDR2 FQDESV (reference sequence). The CDR3 loop is CASSPDRAFYGYTF. CDR3 in DNA: TGTGCCAGCAGCCCGGACAGGGCTTTCTATGGCTACACCTTC.

The rearrangement joins TRBV15 to TRBJ1-3; D is uncertain. The V and J ends lost 3 bases and 1 base respectively, with 7 bases between them. This CDR3 has 14 amino acids. The germline gives CDR1 LNHNV, CDR2 YYDKDF (reference sequence). The CDR3 here is CATSSGVSGNTIYF. In DNA, the CDR3 is TGTGCCACCAGCAGCGGGGTTTCTGGAAACACCATATATTTT. Full variable domain (missing parts from reference TRBV15 and TRBJ1-3): DAMVIQNPRYQVTQFGKPVTLSCSQTLNHNVMYWYQQKSSQAPKLLFHYYDKDFNNEADTPDNFQSRRPNTSFCFLDIRSPGLGDTAMYLCATSSGVSGNTIYFGEGSWLTVV.

V is TRBV20-1 and J is TRBJ2-1, with a weak D call TRBD1 (5 bases). The ends were cut back, 2 bases at V and 9 bases at J, with 8 bases in the middle. The CDR3 runs 11 residues. Germline CDR1 and CDR2: DFQATT and SNEGSKA (reference sequence). CDR3 bases: TGCAGTGCTAGAAATAGGGGTGAGCAGTTCTTC. Translated, it gives CSARNRGEQFF.

The chain couples TRBV6-5 to TRBJ2-1, with 10 bases identical to TRBD1. V was pared by 6 bases and J by 6 bases, with 2 bases of the junction left unmatched. The CDR3 is 13 residues long. Germline V lookup: CDR1 MNHEY, CDR2 SVGAGI. The CDR3, as DNA: TGTGCCAGCAGCCGGACAGGGGGCAATGAGCAGTTCTTC. Its protein product is CASSRTGGNEQFF.

The V gene is TRBV5-1, the J gene TRBJ2-1; TRBD2 matches at 12 bases. CDR1 SGHRS and CDR2 YFSETQ come from the germline V gene. Trimming cost V 8 bases and J 4 bases; bases outside gene matches: 1. There are 13 residues in the CDR3. CDR3: CARGTSGYNEQFF. The CDR3 coding sequence is TGCGCCAGAGGGACTAGCGGGTACAATGAGCAGTTCTTC.

The chain recombines TRBV24-1 with TRBJ2-3; 9 nucleotides align to TRBD1. Per the germline V gene, CDR1 is KGHDR and CDR2 is SFDVKD. After removal of 7 bases from V and 2 bases from J, the junction contained 3 bases not matched to a gene. CDR3 size: 14 residues. The CDR3 loop is CATSRQGDTDTQYF. CDR3 in DNA: TGTGCCACCAGCAGACAGGGGGACACAGATACGCAGTATTTT.

The chain employs TRBV28 and TRBJ2-7, with TRBD2 identical over 9 bases. The V and J ends lost 2 bases and 6 bases, in that order; junction bases with no gene match: 2. The germline V gene has CDR1 MDHEN and CDR2 SYDVKM. CDR3 length equals 13 residues. The chain's CDR3 is CASSLPLAGEQYF. CDR3 DNA: TGTGCCAGCAGTTTACCACTAGCGGGCGAGCAGTACTTC.

The chain recombines TRBV6-5 with TRBJ1-1; no clear D. Trimming took off 1 base at V and 2 bases at J, with 5 bases between the two ends. The length of the CDR3 is 13 residues. The germline CDR1 and CDR2 sequences are MNHEY and SVGAGI. The CDR3 region has the DNA TGTGCCAGCAGTTACTTCAGAAACACTGAAGCTTTCTTT. Translation: CASSYFRNTEAFF.

The chain recombines TRBV4-1 with TRBJ2-7; 11 bases agree with TRBD2. With V trimmed by 2 bases and J by 6 bases, 6 bases remained unmatched. Germline CDR1 and CDR2: MGHRA and YSYEKL. The CDR3 has 15 residues. In DNA, the CDR3 is TGCGCCAGCAGCCAAACGGGACTAGCGGACCTCGAGCAGTACTTC. Translation: CASSQTGLADLEQYF.

The V and J genes are TRBV5-1 and TRBJ1-2, with a weak D call TRBD1 (5 bases). Trimming shortened V by 4 bases and J by 7 bases, and 17 bases separated the two germline ends. CDR1 and CDR2 from the germline V gene are SGHRS and YFSETQ. The CDR3 has 14 amino acids. The CDR3 nucleotides are TGCGCCAGCAGCGGACTAAACATGGGGGTTGGCTACACCTTC. It encodes CASSGLNMGVGYTF.

This chain uses TRBV21-1 with TRBJ1-2; the table assigns TRBD1, which was not confirmed against the DNA. TRBV21-1 is shown as a pseudogene. The CDR3 runs to 14 residues. The CDR3 DNA reads as TGTGCCAGCAGTCCGACCGAGGGGGCGAATGGCTACACCTTC. Its protein is CASSPTEGANGYTF.

V and J are TRBV7-2 and TRBJ2-7; a weak D match, TRBD2 (5 bases). The CDR3 length is 16 residues. Germline CDR1 and CDR2: SGHTA and FQGNSA. Trimming took 1 base from V and 3 from J, leaving 16 bases between them. In DNA, the CDR3 is TGTGCCAGCAGCTTAGAGGACTGGTACAGCCGCTACGAGCAGTACTTC. Translation: CASSLEDWYSRYEQYF.

This clone was seen just once. This chain links TRBV28 with TRBJ2-3; TRBD2 agrees at 9 bases. Losses at the gene ends were 10 bases for V and 8 bases for J; bases not matched to a gene: 16. Looked up from germline, CDR1 is MDHEN and CDR2 is SYDVKM. The CDR3 has 15 amino acids. The CDR3 spells CATTWEREVGVTQYF. The CDR3 nucleotides read TGTGCCACCACCTGGGAGCGGGAGGTGGGGGTTACGCAGTATTTT.

This chain connects TRBV6-1 to TRBJ1-2, with D hard to call. CDR1 MNHNS and CDR2 SASEGT come from the germline V gene. Between the trimmed V and J ends, which lost 1 base and 7 bases, there was a span of 4 bases. The CDR3 contains 11 residues. CDR3 sequence: CASSEGSGYTF. As DNA, the CDR3 is TGTGCCAGCAGTGAAGGGAGTGGCTACACCTTC.

The chain carries TRBV4-2 and TRBJ2-7; 9 bases align to TRBD2. Losses at the gene ends were 1 base for V and 1 base for J; bases not matched to a gene: 5. Germline V lookup: CDR1 LGHNA, CDR2 YNFKEQ. The CDR3 consists of 16 residues. In nucleotides, the CDR3 is TGTGCCAGCAGCCAAGTCCTAGCGGGATTGTCCTACGAGCAGTACTTC. Its protein product is CASSQVLAGLSYEQYF.

A single count supports this clone. The chain combines TRBV2 with TRBJ1-1; 10 nucleotides match TRBD1. Trimming cost V 8 bases and J 6 bases; bases outside gene matches: 12. In germline, CDR1 is SNHLY, CDR2 FYNNEI. The length of the CDR3 is 15 residues. The CDR3 bases are TGTGCCAGCCAAGCAGGGACAGGGGTGGTGGCTGAAGCTTTCTTT. This translates into CASQAGTGVVAEAFF. Full variable domain (remainder filled in from reference TRBV2 and TRBJ1-1): EPEVTQTPSHQVTQMGQEVILRCVPISNHLYFYWYRQILGQKVEFLVSFYNNEISEKSEIFDDQFSVERPDGSNFTLKIRSTKLEDSAMYFCASQAGTGVVAEAFFGQGTRLTVV.

In this sample, this clone turned up once. The V call is TRBV6-5, the J call TRBJ2-3; TRBD2 aligns across 7 bases. In germline, CDR1 is MNHEY, CDR2 SVGAGI. The V gene end was trimmed by 4 bases and the J gene end by 4 bases; junction bases not matched to a gene: 8. The CDR3 length is 15 residues. The chain's CDR3 is CASSSRTSGADTQYF. The CDR3, as DNA: TGTGCCAGCAGTTCCCGGACTAGTGGAGCAGATACGCAGTATTTT.

V usage is TRBV19 and J usage is TRBJ1-1, with D possibly TRBD1 on 6 matching bases. Germline V lookup: CDR1 LNHDA, CDR2 SQIVND (reference sequence). This CDR3 contains 15 residues. V gave up 4 bases and J gave up 1 base, with 13 bases separating them. The CDR3 sequence is CASSSAGGRNTEAFF. The CDR3 coding sequence is TGTGCCAGTAGTAGCGCGGGGGGCCGGAACACTGAAGCTTTCTTT.

V usage is TRBV7-9 and J usage is TRBJ2-6; 7 bases align to TRBD2. The CDR3 is made up of 16 amino acids. V was pared by 1 base and J by 4 bases, with 4 bases of the junction left unmatched. CDR1 SEHNR and CDR2 FQNEAQ come from the germline V gene (reference sequence). CDR3 in amino acids: CASSLGRGTGANVLTF. The CDR3 coding sequence is TGTGCCAGCAGCTTAGGGCGGGGGACGGGGGCCAACGTCCTGACTTTC.

The chain is built from TRBV5-4 and TRBJ2-1; D might be TRBD1 (5 bases). Trimming stripped 5 bases from V and 10 bases from J, with 13 bases between. CDR3 length: 12 amino acids. The germline V gene has CDR1 SGHNT and CDR2 YYREEE (reference sequence). In DNA form, the CDR3 reads TGTGCCAGCAGTTCCGGTTGGGGCGAGCAGTTCTTC. It translates to CASSSGWGEQFF. The full variable domain, its missing parts supplied by reference TRBV5-4 and TRBJ2-1, is ETGVTQSPTHLIKTRGQQVTLRCSSQSGHNTVSWYQQALGQGPQFIFQYYREEENGRGNFPPRFSGLQFPNYSSELNVNALELDDSALYLCASSSGWGEQFFGPGTRLTVL.

The chain joins TRBV7-2 to TRBJ2-7; 7 bases fit TRBD2. Germline CDR1 is SGHTA and CDR2 is FQGNSA. The V segment lost 3 bases and the J segment 7 bases; nucleotides outside the gene matches: 9. The CDR3 loop spans 14 amino acids. This CDR3 reads CASSFRTRQREQYF. The CDR3 bases are TGTGCCAGCAGCTTCCGGACTAGACAGAGGGAGCAGTACTTC.

The rearrangement links TRBV9 to TRBJ2-3; TRBD2 is a possible D gene (6 bases). Germline V gene data show CDR1 as SGDLS and CDR2 as YYNGEE. The length of the CDR3 is 16 residues. V lost 1 base and J 0 bases, leaving 12 bases between the germline ends. CDR3 in DNA: TGTGCCAGCAGCGTAAGCCTAGCGTCTAGCACAGATACGCAGTATTTT. It yields the protein CASSVSLASSTDTQYF. Supplemented by reference TRBV9 and TRBJ2-3, the full variable domain reads DSGVTQTPKHLITATGQRVTLRCSPRSGDLSVYWYQQSLDQGLQFLIQYYNGEERAKGNILERFSAQQFPDLHSELNLSSLELGDSALYFCASSVSLASSTDTQYFGPGTRLTVL.